What follows are 9 T cell receptor beta chains derived from one specimen sequenced in a study of CD8+CD57+ T cells in acquired aplastic anemia. Whoever was chosen for sequencing had shown CD8+CD57+ cell expansion by flow cytometry. TCR beta VDJ combinations and CDR3 sequences were profiled from genomic DNA. TCRdb re-called the reads with MiXCR, one entry per CDR3 protein. This table has some 160,000 distinct CDR3 sequences, around 52% appearing once. The material sequenced was sorted CD4+, CD8+, or CD8+CD57+ T cells (not recorded which) from PBMCs. The receptors shown here come from a human donor with aplastic anemia.

The chain couples TRBV25-1 to TRBJ1-6; D gene unclear. Germline lookup yields CDR1 MGHDK and CDR2 SYGVNS. There are 14 residues in the CDR3. Trimming removed 6 bases from V and 0 bases from J, with 6 bases in between. CDR3 in amino acids: CASSDSSYNSPLHF. CDR3 nucleotides: TGTGCCAGCAGCGATAGCTCCTATAATTCACCCCTCCACTTT.

This clonotype was detected many times. This rearrangement joins TRBV14 to TRBJ2-5, with TRBD2 matching 7 bases. J lost 3 bases, V lost 2 bases, and 6 bases had no gene match. The CDR3 runs to 15 residues. Germline CDR1 reads SGHDN; CDR2 reads FVKESK. The CDR3 sequence: CASSQSGGAKETQYF. CDR3 sequence (DNA): TGTGCCAGCAGCCAATCGGGGGGAGCTAAAGAGACCCAGTACTTC.

This clonotype was picked up many times. The rearrangement uses TRBV7-9 and TRBJ1-5; D may be TRBD1 (5 bases). The germline gives CDR1 SEHNR, CDR2 FQNEAQ (reference sequence). The CDR3 contains 13 residues. V lost 1 base and J 9 bases, leaving 10 bases between the germline ends. The CDR3 region has the DNA TGTGCCAGCAGCTTAGAAGACGGGGGGCCCCAGCATTTT. Translated, it gives CASSLEDGGPQHF.

The genes are TRBV4-3 and TRBJ1-3; no clear D. Germline V gives CDR1 LGHNA, CDR2 YSLEER. Trimming removed 3 bases from V and 0 bases from J, with 12 bases in between. This CDR3 has 16 amino acids. The CDR3 is CASSQGLRASGNTIYF. The CDR3 bases are TGCGCCAGCAGCCAGGGTCTTCGGGCCTCTGGAAACACCATATATTTT.

This clonotype was observed at least ten times. The chain uses TRBV2 and TRBJ1-2; 9 bases are a match to TRBD1. V lost 7 bases, J lost 4 bases, and 7 bases stayed unmatched. Germline V gene lookup returns CDR1 SNHLY and CDR2 FYNNEI. This CDR3 is built from 14 residues. CDR3 sequence reads: CASTDRGIIYGYTF. In DNA form, the CDR3 reads TGTGCCAGCACCGACAGGGGGATCATCTATGGCTACACCTTC.

J is TRBJ2-5 and V is TRBV7-9; 9 nucleotides match TRBD2. CDR3 length: 15 amino acids. The V and J ends lost 4 bases and 4 bases, in that order; junction bases with no gene match: 7. CDR1 and CDR2 (germline): SEHNR, FQNEAQ (reference sequence). DNA for the CDR3: TGTGCCAGCAGCTCCGTAGCGGGAGAGGGAGAGACCCAGTACTTC. It yields the protein CASSSVAGEGETQYF. The full variable domain, with the rest looked up from reference TRBV7-9 and TRBJ2-5, is DTGVSQNPRHKITKRGQNVTFRCDPISEHNRLYWYRQTLGQGPEFLTYFQNEAQLEKSRLLSDRFSAERPKGSFSTLEIQRTEQGDSAMYLCASSSVAGEGETQYFGPGTRLLVL.

This clonotype has at least ten counts. The chain carries TRBV4-1 and TRBJ2-2; the D is unclear. The ends were cut back, 2 bases at V and 0 bases at J, with 7 bases in the middle. There are 15 residues in the CDR3. Germline V lookup: CDR1 MGHRA, CDR2 YSYEKL. As DNA, the CDR3 is TGCGCCAGCAGCCAACTAGAGGCGAACACCGGGGAGCTGTTTTTT. Protein product: CASSQLEANTGELFF.

This clonotype was recorded at least ten times. The chain carries TRBV7-2 and TRBJ2-7; 8 nucleotides align to TRBD2. J lost 3 bases, V lost 2 bases, and 6 bases had no gene match. The CDR3 sequence is 15 residues long. Germline CDR1 is SGHTA and CDR2 is FQGNSA. The CDR3 coding sequence is TGTGCCAGCAGCTTATATTCGACTAGCGTCTACGAGCAGTACTTC. This gives the protein CASSLYSTSVYEQYF.

This clonotype was found many times. The chain recombines TRBV7-3 with TRBJ2-1; D unclear. Trimming left V 5 bases short and J 7 bases short, with 6 bases between. Germline V gene data show CDR1 as SGHTA and CDR2 as FQGTGA. This CDR3 comprises 11 residues. CDR3 sequence: CASSLDNEQFF. For the CDR3, the DNA is TGTGCCAGCAGCCTAGATAATGAGCAGTTCTTC.